This TCR beta chain was sequenced during a study of control samples from healthy donors and cancer patients. Assay used: immunoSEQ multiplex PCR; TCRdb lists only in-frame clones, some missing. The table includes tens of thousands of clones, 85% to 90% detected once. The CDR3 totals 14 residues. V was pared by 3 bases and J by 0 bases, with 9 bases between. CDR1 is SQVTM and CDR2 is ANQGSEA in the germline V gene. The TCR originated in a woman aged 55-69 years with head and neck cancer. The rearrangement links TRBV29-1 to TRBJ1-5; possibly TRBD1 for D (5 bases). Specimen: PBMCs. DNA for the CDR3: TGCAGCGTTGAGATCGGGGGTAGCAATCAGCCCCAGCATTTT. This translates into CSVEIGGSNQPQHF.